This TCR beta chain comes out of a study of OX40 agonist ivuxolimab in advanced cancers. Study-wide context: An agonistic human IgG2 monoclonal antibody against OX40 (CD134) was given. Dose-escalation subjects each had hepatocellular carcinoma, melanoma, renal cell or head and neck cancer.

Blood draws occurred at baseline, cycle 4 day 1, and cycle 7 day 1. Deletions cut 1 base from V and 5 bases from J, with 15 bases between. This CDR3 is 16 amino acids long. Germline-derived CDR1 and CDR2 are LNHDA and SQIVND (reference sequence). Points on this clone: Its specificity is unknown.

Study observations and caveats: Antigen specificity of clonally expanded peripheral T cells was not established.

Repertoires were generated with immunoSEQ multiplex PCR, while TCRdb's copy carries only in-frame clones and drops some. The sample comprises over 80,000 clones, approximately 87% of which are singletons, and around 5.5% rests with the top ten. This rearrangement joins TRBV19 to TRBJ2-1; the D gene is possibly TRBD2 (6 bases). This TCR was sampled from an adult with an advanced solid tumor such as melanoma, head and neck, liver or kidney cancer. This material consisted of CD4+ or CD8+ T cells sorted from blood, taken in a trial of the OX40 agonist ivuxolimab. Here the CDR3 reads CASSIVGGTRHNEQFF. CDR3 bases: TGTGCCAGTAGTATAGTGGGCGGGACTCGTCACAATGAGCAGTTCTTC. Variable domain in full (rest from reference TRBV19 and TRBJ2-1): DGGITQSPKYLFRKEGQNVTLSCEQNLNHDAMYWYRQDPGQGLRLIYYSQIVNDFQKGDIAEGYSVSREKKESFPLTVTSAQKNPTAFYLCASSIVGGTRHNEQFFGPGTRLTVL.